This TCR beta chain came from a study of CD8 T cells in Susac syndrome. The V gene end was trimmed by 6 bases and the J gene end by 3 bases; junction bases not matched to a gene: 8. This CDR3 has 16 residues. Germline V gene lookup returns CDR1 MNHNY and CDR2 SVGAGI (reference sequence). Roughly 0.45 to 1 ug RNA was reverse transcribed with random hexamers. MiXCR, applied by TCRdb to the immunoSEQ multiplex PCR reads, yields one record per CDR3 protein. The sample lists some 170,000 distinct CDR3 sequences, around 95% seen once, with more than 0.11% in the top ten. In blood CD8+ and CD4+ T cells, TCR beta underwent sequencing.

Specimen: CD4+ T cells from PBMCs. The rearrangement links TRBV6-6 to TRBJ2-7; 13 bases line up with TRBD2. The receptor was derived from a human donor in good health. The CDR3 sequence: CASSTTSGGGFYEQYF. The CDR3 DNA reads TGTGCCAGCAGCACCACTAGCGGGGGGGGCTTCTACGAGCAGTACTTC.